The subject of this entry is one T cell receptor (beta chain). The antigen remains undetermined. The time point here: week 35, safety follow-up. Each dose delivered 300 ug of mutant IDH1 20-mer peptide subcutaneously with imiquimod. In every donor, the tumor was a new WHO grade 3 or 4 IDH1-mutant, ATRX-lost astrocytoma. The record originates from a study of a mutant IDH1 vaccine in newly diagnosed glioma. Looking at the study overall: Treated individuals were roughly 62% male and approximately 38% female, averaging about 41 years of age. Findings of the study overall: Changes in top peripheral clonotypes did not appear linked to pseudoprogression. Patients mounted vaccine-induced immune responses in 93.3% of cases.

This table comes from immunoSEQ multiplex PCR, and its TCRdb copy is limited to in-frame clones, with some not included. This table holds about 47,000 clones, approximately 90% found once. This CDR3 is built from 13 residues. Trimming removed 4 bases at V and 1 base at J, with 7 bases between. Germline V gene data show CDR1 as SGHDN and CDR2 as FVKESK. The chain carries TRBV14 and TRBJ1-1; D not resolved. The sequence derives from a woman aged 40 to 50 with glioma. The sample consisted of PBMCs, taken from a glioma patient whose treatment included an IDH1 peptide vaccine. CDR3 sequence reads: CASSRSKNTEAFF. In DNA form, the CDR3 reads TGTGCCAGCAGCCGATCAAAGAACACTGAAGCTTTCTTT.